The entry below gives a single T cell receptor (beta chain) sequence along with its context. An input of about 0.5 to 1 ug of RNA was subjected to reverse transcription using random hexamers. An immunoSEQ multiplex PCR amplified TCR beta CDR3 over 54 Vbeta and 13 Jbeta. TCRdb re-called the immunoSEQ multiplex PCR reads through MiXCR, storing one row per CDR3 protein. There are over 100,000 distinct CDR3 sequences in the sample; over 90% occur only once, and around 0.27% lies in the top ten. The sequenced target, TCR beta, came from blood CD8+ and CD4+ T cells. The entry originates in a study of CD8 T cells in Susac syndrome. Germline V CDR1 and CDR2: DFQATT, SNEGSKA (reference sequence). V gave up 6 bases and J gave up 5 bases, with 17 bases separating them. This CDR3 has 13 amino acids.

This receptor was obtained from a human donor with Susac syndrome. Specimen: CD8+ T cells from PBMCs. V usage is TRBV20-1 and J usage is TRBJ2-7; D may match TRBD1 or TRBD2 (5 bases each). The CDR3 spells CSAPLGDPDEQYF. Written as DNA, the CDR3 is TGCAGTGCCCCGTTGGGGGACCCTGACGAGCAGTACTTC.